This T cell receptor beta chain came from a study of blood T cell repertoires in COVID-19. Study-wide background: Donors in the United States, Italy and Spain gave samples during acute or convalescent COVID-19. T cells, B-cell-depleted T cells, or PBMCs supplied cDNA or gDNA.

Per germline, CDR1 LGHNT and CDR2 FRNRAP. Trimming removed 2 bases at V and 3 bases at J, with 17 bases between. The CDR3 extends over 16 amino acids. Authors' processing steps: Cell counts per sample came from amplifying reference gene primers. TCRdb's copy holds only in-frame clones and misses some; the assay was immunoSEQ multiplex PCR. That table gives V, J and clone size, and the DNA gave D and trimming. This sample carries more than 200,000 clones, about four fifths of them seen once, and the ten largest clones take more than 6.5%. This clonotype was sampled from a man in his forties with active or convalescent COVID-19. The chain recombines TRBV12-5 with TRBJ2-7; D may be TRBD1 (5 bases). The sample consisted of peripheral blood. The CDR3 nucleotides read TGTGCTAGTGGTTTGCCCTTGGGCAGGGCAGTCTACGAGCAGTACTTC. It yields the protein CASGLPLGRAVYEQYF.